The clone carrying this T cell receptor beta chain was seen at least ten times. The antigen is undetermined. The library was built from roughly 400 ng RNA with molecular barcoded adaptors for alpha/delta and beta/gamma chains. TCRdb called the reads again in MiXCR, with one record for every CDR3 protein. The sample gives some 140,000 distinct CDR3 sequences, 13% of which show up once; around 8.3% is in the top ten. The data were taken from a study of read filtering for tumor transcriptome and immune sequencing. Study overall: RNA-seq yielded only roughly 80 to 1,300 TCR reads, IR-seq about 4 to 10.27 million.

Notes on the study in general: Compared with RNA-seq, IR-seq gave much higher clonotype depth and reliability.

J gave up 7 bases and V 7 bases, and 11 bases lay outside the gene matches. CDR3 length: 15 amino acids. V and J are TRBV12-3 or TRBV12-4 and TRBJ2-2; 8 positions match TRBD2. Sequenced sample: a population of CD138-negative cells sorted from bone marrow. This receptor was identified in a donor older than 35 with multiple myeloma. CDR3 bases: TGTGCCAGCAAGGAGGTAGCGGGAATCATCGGGGAGCTGTTTTTT. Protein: CASKEVAGIIGELFF.